The present T cell receptor (beta chain) was sequenced within a study of vaccination effects on CD4 cells after COVID-19 (dated by TCRdb to between 2021 and 2022). About the investigation overall: Each participant got two doses of an mRNA SARS-CoV-2 vaccine, either BNT162b2 or mRNA-1273. The study compared SARS-CoV-2 spike-specific CD4+ TCR repertoires before and after mRNA vaccination in COVID-19 convalescent patients and infection-naive vaccine recipients. A total of nine to ten COVID-19 convalescent patients and several SARS-CoV-2-naive healthy vaccine recipients were included in the full study. Cultures from other donors in the study were sequenced using the Oncomine TCR Beta short-read assay on an Illumina iSeq 100. On the study overall, not on this receptor specifically: In healthy vaccine recipients, vaccine-induced clones were almost all SARS-CoV-2 mono-reactive, with only 1 of 255 cross-reactive with common cold coronaviruses. At late post-vaccination timepoints, both infection-induced and vaccine-induced clones showed marked clonal contraction, consistent with waning T cell responses. Limitations of the study were the small number of convalescent patients and the absence of early post-infection timepoints.

In the ViraFEST assay, PBMC were stimulated with viral peptide pools, and antigen-specific CD4+ T cell clonotypes were then identified by expansion using TCR sequencing. After roughly 11 days of culture, CD4+ T cells were isolated with the EasySep CD4+ T cell isolation kit. The absence of prior SARS-CoV-2 infection in healthy vaccine recipients was confirmed by negative nucleocapsid antibodies before and after vaccination. Roughly 2.1 million PBMC per well were cultured in IMDM with roughly 5% human AB serum, 10 IU/ml IL-2 and gentamicin, plus 10 ug/ml peptides. Half of the culture medium was replaced with fresh IL-2-containing medium on days 3 and 7. Unless otherwise noted, each peptide stimulation condition was cultured in triplicate wells. Using Ficoll-Paque Plus gradient centrifugation, PBMC were separated from whole blood and then either used fresh or cryopreserved at -140C. The spike proteins of SARS-CoV-2 and of the common cold coronaviruses HCoV-NL63, HCoV-OC43 and HCoV-229E were spanned by overlapping peptide pools. The QIAamp micro DNA kit was used to extract genomic DNA from the cultured CD4+ T cells.

The library relied on the immunoSEQ multiplex PCR assay. TCR beta CDR3 sequencing was performed on DNA from the cultured, isolated CD4+ T cells. Turning to the authors' computational methods: Non-productive TCR sequences were removed, reads were trimmed to the CDR3 region, and CDR3s of at least 7 amino acids were retained. Antigen-specific clonotypes were identified using the MANAFEST web app by comparison of expansion in peptide wells against reference cultures. For clones to be considered positive, expansion at FDR<0.05 versus reference and all other wells, an odds ratio above 5, and a frequency above 0.1% in two replicate wells were required. Cross-reactive clonotypes were defined as significantly expanded in SARS-CoV-2 spike wells and in at least one common cold coronavirus spike condition. Levenshtein distance calculated with the stringdist R package was used to assess CDR3 similarity, and unrooted trees were constructed with ape in R 3.6.1. This is the immuneACCESS table as TCRdb keeps it, with only in-frame sequences that have V and J called. A part of the clones is gone; compared with another copy, unresolved V genes explain less than half, and the rest is unexplained. D and trimming were read from the DNA, whereas the V and J calls and clone size are those reported in that table. In all, the sample holds tens of thousands of clones, and 75% to 80% of those were seen once. The ten largest clones represent just over 6% of the sample.

For this clone: No cognate antigen has been identified for it. Base qualities were left out, and no much larger clone turns up one base away.

The sequences come from CD4+ T cells from PBMCs cultured with HCoV-OC43 spike peptides, collected before COVID-19 vaccination. The label giving this sample's cell subset or site can be read as: HCoV-OC43 spike overlapping peptide pool stimulation. This TCR was sampled from a human donor who received a COVID-19 vaccine.

The DNA is as follows: TGTGCCAGCATCATGGACGAAAACTATGGCTACACCTTC. Its product reads: CASIMDENYGYTF. The sequence joins TRBV2 to TRBJ1-2; the D segment cannot be called with confidence. Reading the germline V gene gives CDR1 SNHLY and CDR2 FYNNEI. From the cysteine up to the phenylalanine, the CDR3 has a length of 13 residues. Only the CDR3 portion is preserved as DNA: 39 bases, with reading frame beginning at the first base. A distance of 11 bases separates the germline ends of V and J, which lose 7 bases and 2 bases respectively.